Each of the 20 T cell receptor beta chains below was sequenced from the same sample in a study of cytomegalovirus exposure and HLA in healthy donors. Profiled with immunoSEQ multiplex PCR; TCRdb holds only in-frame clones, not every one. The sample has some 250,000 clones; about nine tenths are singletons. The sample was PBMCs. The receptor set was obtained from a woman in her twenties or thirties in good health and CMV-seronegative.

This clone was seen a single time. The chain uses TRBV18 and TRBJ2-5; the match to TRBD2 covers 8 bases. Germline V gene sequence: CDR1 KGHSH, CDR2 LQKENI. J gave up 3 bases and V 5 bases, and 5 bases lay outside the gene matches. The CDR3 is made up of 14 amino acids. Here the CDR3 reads CASSNGLAKETQYF. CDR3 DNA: TGTGCCAGCTCAAACGGACTAGCCAAAGAGACCCAGTACTTC.

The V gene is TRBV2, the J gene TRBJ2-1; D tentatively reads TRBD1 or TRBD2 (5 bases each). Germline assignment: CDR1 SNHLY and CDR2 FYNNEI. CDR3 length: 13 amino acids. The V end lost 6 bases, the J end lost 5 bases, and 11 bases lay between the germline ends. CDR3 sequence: CASRWDPNNEQFF. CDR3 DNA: TGTGCCAGCAGGTGGGACCCCAACAATGAGCAGTTCTTC.

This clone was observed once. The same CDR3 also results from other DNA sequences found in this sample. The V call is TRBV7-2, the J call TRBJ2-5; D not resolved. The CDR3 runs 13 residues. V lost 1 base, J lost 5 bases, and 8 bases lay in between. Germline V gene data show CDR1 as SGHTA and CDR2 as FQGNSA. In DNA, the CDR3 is TGTGCCAGCAGCTTAGGGGGATCCGAGACCCAGTACTTC. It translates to CASSLGGSETQYF. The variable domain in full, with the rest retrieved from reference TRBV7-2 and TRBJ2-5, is GAGVSQSPSNKVTEKGKDVELRCDPISGHTALYWYRQSLGQGLEFLIYFQGNSAPDKSGLPSDRFSAERTGGSVSTLTIQRTQQEDSAVYLCASSLGGSETQYFGPGTRLLVL.

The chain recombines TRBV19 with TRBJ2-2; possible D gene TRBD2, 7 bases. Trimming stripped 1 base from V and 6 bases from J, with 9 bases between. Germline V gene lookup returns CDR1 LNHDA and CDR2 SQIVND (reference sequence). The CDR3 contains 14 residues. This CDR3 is CASSIGGGAGELFF. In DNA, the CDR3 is TGTGCCAGTAGTATAGGCGGGGGCGCCGGGGAGCTGTTTTTT.

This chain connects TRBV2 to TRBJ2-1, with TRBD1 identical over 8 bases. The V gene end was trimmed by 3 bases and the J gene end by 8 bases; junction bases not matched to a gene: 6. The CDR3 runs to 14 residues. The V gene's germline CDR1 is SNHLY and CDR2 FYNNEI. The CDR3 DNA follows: TGTGCCAGCAGTGAGACAGGGGTCGGGCATGAGCAGTTCTTC. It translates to CASSETGVGHEQFF. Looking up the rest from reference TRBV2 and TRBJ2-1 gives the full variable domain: EPEVTQTPSHQVTQMGQEVILRCVPISNHLYFYWYRQILGQKVEFLVSFYNNEISEKSEIFDDQFSVERPDGSNFTLKIRSTKLEDSAMYFCASSETGVGHEQFFGPGTRLTVL.

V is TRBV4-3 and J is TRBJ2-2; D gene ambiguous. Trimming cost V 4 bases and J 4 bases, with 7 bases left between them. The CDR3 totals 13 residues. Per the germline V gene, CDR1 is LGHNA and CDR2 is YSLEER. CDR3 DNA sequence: TGCGCCAGCAGCCGGACGATCACCGGGGAGCTGTTTTTT. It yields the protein CASSRTITGELFF.

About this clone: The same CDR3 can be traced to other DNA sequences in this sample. In DNA, the CDR3 is TGTGCCAGCAGCGGGCCGATCTCCTACGAGCAGTACTTC. This gives the protein CASSGPISYEQYF. V usage is TRBV9 and J usage is TRBJ2-7; D is unclear. V was cut by 3 bases and J by 0 bases, with 7 bases left in between. This CDR3 has 13 residues. The germline CDR1 and CDR2 sequences are SGDLS and YYNGEE.

The CDR3 loop reads CASTFSGTPDEKLFF. The CDR3 coding sequence is TGTGCCAGCACCTTTTCCGGGACCCCGGACGAAAAACTGTTTTTT. The rearrangement uses TRBV4-2 and TRBJ1-4, with D possibly matching TRBD1 (5 bases). V was cut by 7 bases and J by 8 bases, with 20 bases left in between. The germline V gene encodes CDR1 LGHNA and CDR2 YNFKEQ. The CDR3 has 15 residues.

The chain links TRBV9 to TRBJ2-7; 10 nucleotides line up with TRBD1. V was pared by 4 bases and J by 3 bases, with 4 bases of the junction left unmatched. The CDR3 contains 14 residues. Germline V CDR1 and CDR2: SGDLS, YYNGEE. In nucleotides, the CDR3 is TGTGCCAGCAGCCCGGACAGGGGGGGCTACGAGCAGTACTTC. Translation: CASSPDRGGYEQYF.

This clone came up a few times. This CDR3 is CASGNPTGAYEQYF. CDR3 in DNA: TGTGCCAGCGGCAACCCGACAGGGGCCTACGAGCAGTACTTC. This chain connects TRBV6-6 to TRBJ2-7, with 8 bases identical to TRBD1. The length of the CDR3 is 14 residues. Germline V CDR1 and CDR2: MNHNY, SVGAGI (reference sequence). V dropped 8 bases and J dropped 2; count of bases not matched to a gene: 8.

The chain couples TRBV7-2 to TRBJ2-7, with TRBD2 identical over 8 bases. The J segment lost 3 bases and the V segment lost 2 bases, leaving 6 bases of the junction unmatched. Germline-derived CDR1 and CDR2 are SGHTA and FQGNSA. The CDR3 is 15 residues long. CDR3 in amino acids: CASSLRGTSNYEQYF. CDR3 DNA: TGTGCCAGCAGCTTACGTGGGACTAGTAACTACGAGCAGTACTTC.

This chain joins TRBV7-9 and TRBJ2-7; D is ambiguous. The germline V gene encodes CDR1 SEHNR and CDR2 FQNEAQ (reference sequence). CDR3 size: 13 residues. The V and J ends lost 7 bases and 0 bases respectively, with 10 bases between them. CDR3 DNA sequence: TGTGCCAGCACCCACCTGAGCTCCTACGAGCAGTACTTC. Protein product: CASTHLSSYEQYF.

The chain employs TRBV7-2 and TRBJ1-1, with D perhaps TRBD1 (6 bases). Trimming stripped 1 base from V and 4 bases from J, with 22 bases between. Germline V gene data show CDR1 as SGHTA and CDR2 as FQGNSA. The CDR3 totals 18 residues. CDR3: CASSLETGLILPGTEAFF. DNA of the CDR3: TGTGCCAGCAGCTTAGAGACAGGTCTAATTTTACCGGGCACTGAAGCTTTCTTT.

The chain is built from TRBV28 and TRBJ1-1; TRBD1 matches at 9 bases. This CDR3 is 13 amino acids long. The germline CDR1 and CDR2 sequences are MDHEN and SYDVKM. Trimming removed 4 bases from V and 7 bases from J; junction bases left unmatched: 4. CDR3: CASSYRGLNEAFF. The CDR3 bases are TGTGCCAGCAGTTACAGGGGGCTTAATGAAGCTTTCTTT.

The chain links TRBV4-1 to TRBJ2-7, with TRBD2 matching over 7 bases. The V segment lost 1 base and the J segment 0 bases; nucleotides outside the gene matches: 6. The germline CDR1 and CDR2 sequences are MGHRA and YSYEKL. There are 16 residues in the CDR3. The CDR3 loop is CASSQGWGTTSYEQYF. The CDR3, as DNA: TGCGCCAGCAGCCAAGGGTGGGGGACTACCTCCTACGAGCAGTACTTC.

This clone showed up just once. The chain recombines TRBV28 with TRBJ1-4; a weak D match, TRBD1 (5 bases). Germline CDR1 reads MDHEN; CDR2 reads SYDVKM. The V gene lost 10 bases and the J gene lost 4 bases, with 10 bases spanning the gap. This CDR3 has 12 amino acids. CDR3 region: CATGDLNEKLFF. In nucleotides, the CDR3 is TGTGCCACGGGGGACCTTAATGAAAAACTGTTTTTT.

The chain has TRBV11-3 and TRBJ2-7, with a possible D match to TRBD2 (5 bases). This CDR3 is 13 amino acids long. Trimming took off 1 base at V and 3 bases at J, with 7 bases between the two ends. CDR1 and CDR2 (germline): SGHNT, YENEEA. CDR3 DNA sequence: TGTGCCAGCAGCTTAGGAGGGAGCTACGAGCAGTACTTC. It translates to CASSLGGSYEQYF.

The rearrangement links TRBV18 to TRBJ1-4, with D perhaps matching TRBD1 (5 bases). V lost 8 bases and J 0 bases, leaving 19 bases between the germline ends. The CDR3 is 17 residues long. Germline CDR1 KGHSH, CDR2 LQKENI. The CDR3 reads CASAFGTPSSTNEKLFF. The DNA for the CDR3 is TGTGCCAGCGCATTCGGGACTCCTTCATCAACTAATGAAAAACTGTTTTTT.

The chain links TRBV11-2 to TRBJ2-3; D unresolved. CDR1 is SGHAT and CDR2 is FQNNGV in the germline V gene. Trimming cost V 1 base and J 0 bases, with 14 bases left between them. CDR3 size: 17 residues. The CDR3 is CASSLVQTPASTDTQYF. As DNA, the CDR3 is TGTGCCAGCAGCTTAGTCCAGACCCCTGCTAGCACAGATACGCAGTATTTT. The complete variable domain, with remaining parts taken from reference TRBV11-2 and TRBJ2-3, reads EAGVAQSPRYKIIEKRQSVAFWCNPISGHATLYWYQQILGQGPKLLIQFQNNGVVDDSQLPKDRFSAERLKGVDSTLKIQPAKLEDSAVYLCASSLVQTPASTDTQYFGPGTRLTVL.

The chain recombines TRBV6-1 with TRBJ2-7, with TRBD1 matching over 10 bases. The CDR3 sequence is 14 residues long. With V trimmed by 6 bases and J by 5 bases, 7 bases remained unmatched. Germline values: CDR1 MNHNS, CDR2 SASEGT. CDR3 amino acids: CASRSTGGFNEQYF. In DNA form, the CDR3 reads TGTGCCAGCAGATCGACAGGGGGCTTCAACGAGCAGTACTTC.